This TCR beta chain was identified during a study of blood T cell repertoires in COVID-19. Study-level background: COVID-19 samples collected from the United States, Italy and Spain covered acute and convalescent phases.

Per the original methods: Reference gene primer amplification in the assay estimated nucleated cell counts. Repertoires were generated with immunoSEQ multiplex PCR, while TCRdb's copy carries only in-frame clones and drops some. Clonal size and the V and J genes are those of that table, whereas D and trimming came from the DNA. The sample has about 120,000 clones; around 81% are singletons. This clone was found once. The clonotype was recovered from a human donor in a cohort sampled during active COVID-19. The source material was peripheral blood.

The CDR3 nucleotides are TGTGCCAGCAGTTATAGCGGGAGCTACGAGCAGTACTTC. Translated: CASSYSGSYEQYF. V is TRBV6-2 or TRBV6-3 and J is TRBJ2-7; 9 bases fit TRBD2. The junction had 0 bases not matched to a gene; V was cut back by 3 bases and J by 3 bases. The CDR3 sequence is 13 residues long. Germline V lookup: CDR1 MNHEY, CDR2 SVGEGT.